This TCR beta chain emerged from a study of blood T cell repertoires in COVID-19. Participant reports of clinical history set cohort assignment. Germline assignment: CDR1 SGHTA and CDR2 FQGNSA. Trimming shortened V by 3 bases and J by 1 base, and 9 bases separated the two germline ends. The CDR3 loop spans 14 amino acids. Methods used by the authors: Estimates of nucleated cell counts were drawn from the amplification of reference gene primers. Measured with immunoSEQ multiplex PCR; TCRdb has only the in-frame clones, and not every one. Clonal size and the V and J genes are those of that table, whereas D and trimming came from the DNA. This table has about 330,000 clones, about 92% appearing once.

This TCR came from a woman in her 30s who had recovered from COVID-19. The V and J genes are TRBV7-2 and TRBJ1-2; D is possibly TRBD1 (5 bases). The specimen sequenced was PBMCs or T cells enriched from blood (not recorded which). CDR3: CASSFDRNNYGYTF. CDR3 in DNA: TGTGCCAGCAGCTTTGACAGAAATAACTATGGCTACACCTTC.